The count of the clone carrying this T cell receptor (beta chain) is one. The CDR3 contains 15 residues. Between the trimmed V and J ends, which lost 2 bases and 6 bases, there was a span of 14 bases. Per germline, CDR1 MDHEN and CDR2 SYDVKM. These data come from a study of shared clonotypes between healthy human individuals. Sequenced by immunoSEQ multiplex PCR; TCRdb stores in-frame clones only, minus some. Here the sample spans around 2.3 million clones, 90% to 96% being singletons. The source is a man aged 18-30 years in good health. This chain connects TRBV28 to TRBJ1-5, with TRBD1 as a possible D gene (5 bases). Sequencing was done on a sample of naive CD4+ T cells sorted from blood. The subset was: CD45RA+ positively selected. CDR3 protein: CASSLDQGLGQPQHF. The CDR3, as DNA: TGTGCCAGCAGTTTAGATCAGGGATTGGGTCAGCCCCAGCATTTT.